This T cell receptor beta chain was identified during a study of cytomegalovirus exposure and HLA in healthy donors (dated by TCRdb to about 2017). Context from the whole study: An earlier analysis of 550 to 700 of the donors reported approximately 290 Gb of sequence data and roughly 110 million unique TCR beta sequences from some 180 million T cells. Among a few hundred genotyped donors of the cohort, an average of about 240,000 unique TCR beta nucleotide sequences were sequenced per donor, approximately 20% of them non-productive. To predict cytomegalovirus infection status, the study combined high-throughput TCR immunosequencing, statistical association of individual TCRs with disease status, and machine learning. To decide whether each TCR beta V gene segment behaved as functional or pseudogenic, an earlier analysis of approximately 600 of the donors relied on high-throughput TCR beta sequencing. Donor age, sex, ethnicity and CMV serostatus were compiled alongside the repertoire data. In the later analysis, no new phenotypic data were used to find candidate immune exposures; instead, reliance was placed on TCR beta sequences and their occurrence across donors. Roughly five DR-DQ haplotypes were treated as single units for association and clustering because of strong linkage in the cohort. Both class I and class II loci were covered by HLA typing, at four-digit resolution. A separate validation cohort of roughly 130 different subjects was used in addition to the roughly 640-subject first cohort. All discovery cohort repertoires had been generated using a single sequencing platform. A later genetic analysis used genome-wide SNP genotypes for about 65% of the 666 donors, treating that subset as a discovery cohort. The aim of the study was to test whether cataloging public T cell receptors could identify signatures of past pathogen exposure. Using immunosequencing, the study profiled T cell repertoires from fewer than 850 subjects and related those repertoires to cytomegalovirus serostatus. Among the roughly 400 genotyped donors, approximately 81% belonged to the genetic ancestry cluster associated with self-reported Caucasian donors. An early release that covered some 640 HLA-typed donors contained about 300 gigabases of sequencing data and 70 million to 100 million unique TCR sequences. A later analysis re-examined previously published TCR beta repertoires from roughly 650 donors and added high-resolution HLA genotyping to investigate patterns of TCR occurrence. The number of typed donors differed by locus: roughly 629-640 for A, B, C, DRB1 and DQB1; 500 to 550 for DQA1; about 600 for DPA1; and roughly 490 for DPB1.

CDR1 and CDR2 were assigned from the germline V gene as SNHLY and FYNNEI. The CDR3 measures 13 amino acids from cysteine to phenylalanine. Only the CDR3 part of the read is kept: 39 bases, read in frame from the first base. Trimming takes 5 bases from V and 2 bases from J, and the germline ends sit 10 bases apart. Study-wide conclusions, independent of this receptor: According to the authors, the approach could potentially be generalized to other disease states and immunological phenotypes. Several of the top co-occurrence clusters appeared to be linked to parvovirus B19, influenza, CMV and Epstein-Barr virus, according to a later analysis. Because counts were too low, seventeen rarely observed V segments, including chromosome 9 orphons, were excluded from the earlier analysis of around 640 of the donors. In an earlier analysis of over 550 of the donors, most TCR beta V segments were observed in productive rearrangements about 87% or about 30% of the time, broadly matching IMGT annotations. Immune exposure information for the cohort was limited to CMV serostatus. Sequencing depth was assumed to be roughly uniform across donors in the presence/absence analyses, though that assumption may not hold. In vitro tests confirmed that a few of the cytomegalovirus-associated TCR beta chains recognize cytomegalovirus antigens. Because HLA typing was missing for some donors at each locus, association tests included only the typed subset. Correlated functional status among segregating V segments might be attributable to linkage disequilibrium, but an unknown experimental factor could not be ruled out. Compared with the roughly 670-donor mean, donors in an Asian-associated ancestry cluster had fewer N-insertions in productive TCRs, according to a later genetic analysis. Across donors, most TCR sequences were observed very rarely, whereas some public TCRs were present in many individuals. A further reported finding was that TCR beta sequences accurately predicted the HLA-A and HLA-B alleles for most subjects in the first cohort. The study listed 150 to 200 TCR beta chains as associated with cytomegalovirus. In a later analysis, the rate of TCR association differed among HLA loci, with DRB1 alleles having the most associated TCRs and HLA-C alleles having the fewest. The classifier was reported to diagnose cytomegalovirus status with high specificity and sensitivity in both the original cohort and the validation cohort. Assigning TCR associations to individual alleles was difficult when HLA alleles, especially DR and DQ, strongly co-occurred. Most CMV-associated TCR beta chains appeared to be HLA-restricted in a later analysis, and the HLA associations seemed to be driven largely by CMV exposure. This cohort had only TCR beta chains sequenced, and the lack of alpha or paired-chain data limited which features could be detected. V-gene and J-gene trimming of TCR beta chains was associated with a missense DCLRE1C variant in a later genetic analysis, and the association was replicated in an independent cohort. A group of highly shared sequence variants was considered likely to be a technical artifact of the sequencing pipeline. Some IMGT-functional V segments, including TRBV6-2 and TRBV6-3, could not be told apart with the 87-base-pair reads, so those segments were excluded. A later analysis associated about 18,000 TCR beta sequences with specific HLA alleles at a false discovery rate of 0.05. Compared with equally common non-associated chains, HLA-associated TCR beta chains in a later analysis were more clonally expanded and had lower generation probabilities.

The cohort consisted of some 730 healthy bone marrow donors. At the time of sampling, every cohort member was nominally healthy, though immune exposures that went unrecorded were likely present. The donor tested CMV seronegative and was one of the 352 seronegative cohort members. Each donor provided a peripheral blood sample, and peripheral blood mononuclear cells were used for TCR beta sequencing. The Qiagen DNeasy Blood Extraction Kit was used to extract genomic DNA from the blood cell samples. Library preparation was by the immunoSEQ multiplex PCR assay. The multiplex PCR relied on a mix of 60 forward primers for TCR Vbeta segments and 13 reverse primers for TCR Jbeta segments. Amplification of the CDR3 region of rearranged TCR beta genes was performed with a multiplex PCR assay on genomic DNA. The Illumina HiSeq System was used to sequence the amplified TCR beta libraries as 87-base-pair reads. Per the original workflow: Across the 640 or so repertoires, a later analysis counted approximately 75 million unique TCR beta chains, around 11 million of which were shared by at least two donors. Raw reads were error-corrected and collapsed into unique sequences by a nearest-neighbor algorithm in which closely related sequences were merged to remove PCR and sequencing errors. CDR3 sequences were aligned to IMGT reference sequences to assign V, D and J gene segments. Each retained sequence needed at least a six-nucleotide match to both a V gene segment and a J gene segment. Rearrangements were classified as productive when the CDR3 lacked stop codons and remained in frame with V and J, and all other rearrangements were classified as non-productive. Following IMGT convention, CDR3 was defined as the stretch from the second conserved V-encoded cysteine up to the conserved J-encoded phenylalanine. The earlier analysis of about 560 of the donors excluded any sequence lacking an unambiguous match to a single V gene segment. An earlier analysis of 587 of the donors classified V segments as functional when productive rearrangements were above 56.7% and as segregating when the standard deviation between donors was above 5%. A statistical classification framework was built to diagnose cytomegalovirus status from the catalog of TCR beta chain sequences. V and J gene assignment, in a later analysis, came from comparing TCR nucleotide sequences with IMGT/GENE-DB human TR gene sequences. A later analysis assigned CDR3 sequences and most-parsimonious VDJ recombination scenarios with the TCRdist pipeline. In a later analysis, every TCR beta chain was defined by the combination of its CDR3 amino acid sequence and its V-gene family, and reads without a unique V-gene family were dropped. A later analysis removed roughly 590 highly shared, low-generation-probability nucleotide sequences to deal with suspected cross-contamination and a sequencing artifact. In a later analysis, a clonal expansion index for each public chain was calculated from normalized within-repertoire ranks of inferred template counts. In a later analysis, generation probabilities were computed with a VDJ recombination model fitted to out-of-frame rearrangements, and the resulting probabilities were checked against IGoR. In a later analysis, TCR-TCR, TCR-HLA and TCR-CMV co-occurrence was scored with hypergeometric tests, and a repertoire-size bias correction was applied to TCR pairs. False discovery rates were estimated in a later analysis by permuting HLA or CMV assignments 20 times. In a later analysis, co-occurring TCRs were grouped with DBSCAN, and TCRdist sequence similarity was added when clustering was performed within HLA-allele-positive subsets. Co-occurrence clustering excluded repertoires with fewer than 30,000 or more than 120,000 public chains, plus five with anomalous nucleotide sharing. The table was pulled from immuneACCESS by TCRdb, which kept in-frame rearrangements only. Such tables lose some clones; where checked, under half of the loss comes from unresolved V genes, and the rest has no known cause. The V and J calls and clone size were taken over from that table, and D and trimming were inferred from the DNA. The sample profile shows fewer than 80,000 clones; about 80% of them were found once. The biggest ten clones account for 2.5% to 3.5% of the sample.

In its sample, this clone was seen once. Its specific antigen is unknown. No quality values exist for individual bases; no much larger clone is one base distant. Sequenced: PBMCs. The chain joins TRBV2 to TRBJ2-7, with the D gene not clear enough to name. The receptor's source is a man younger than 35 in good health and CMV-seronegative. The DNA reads TGTGCCAGCAGTTTTCAGGCTCCCTACGAGCAGTACTTC. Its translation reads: CASSFQAPYEQYF.